The 5 T cell receptor beta chains reported below all come from one sample, sequenced in a study of blood T cells in healthy people across ages. Primed by a sample-barcoded 5' primer and a J-beta primer mix, a second PCR proceeded for about 7 to 11 cycles. TCRdb called the 5' RACE reads again in MiXCR, with one record for every CDR3 protein. The data show roughly 1,500,000 distinct CDR3 sequences, roughly 45% seen once. Sequencing used blood. The receptors come from a woman in her late teens or twenties in good health.

This rearrangement joins TRBV12-3 or TRBV12-4 to TRBJ2-7, with no clear D. Trimming pared 4 bases from V and 2 bases from J, leaving 9 bases between. This CDR3 spans 13 amino acids. In DNA, the CDR3 is TGTGCCAGCAGTTGGGCCGGGCCCTACGAGCAGTACTTC. Translating gives CASSWAGPYEQYF.

The J gene is TRBJ2-2, the V gene TRBV7-2; no reliable D call. CDR3 size: 13 residues. The germline CDR1 and CDR2 sequences are SGHTA and FQGNSA. V lost 2 bases and J lost 6, with 7 bases in between. CDR3 coding DNA: TGTGCCAGCAGCTTATTTCTCTCCGGGGAGCTGTTTTTT. Its translation: CASSLFLSGELFF.

The rearrangement uses TRBV11-2 and TRBJ2-7; D ambiguous. CDR1 SGHAT and CDR2 FQNNGV come from the germline V gene. The V and J ends lost 5 bases and 3 bases respectively, with 17 bases between them. This CDR3 has 15 residues. CDR3 amino acids: CASSPSESFVYEQYF. As DNA, the CDR3 is TGTGCCAGCAGCCCCTCCGAGTCTTTCGTCTACGAGCAGTACTTC.

The genes are TRBV29-1 and TRBJ1-1, with a possible D match to TRBD1 (5 bases). This CDR3 has 13 amino acids. V gave up 6 bases and J gave up 4 bases, with 15 bases separating them. The germline V gene encodes CDR1 SQVTM and CDR2 ANQGSEA. CDR3 sequence (DNA): TGCAGCGTGGCGACAGCCTGGGGCACTGAAGCTTTCTTT. This codes for CSVATAWGTEAFF.

CDR3 in amino acids: CASSLDPSGSGEQFF. The CDR3 DNA is TGTGCCAGCAGCTTAGATCCGAGCGGGAGTGGGGAGCAGTTCTTC. This chain links TRBV11-3 with TRBJ2-1, with 8 bases identical to TRBD2. The CDR3 has 15 amino acids. V lost 0 bases to trimming and J lost 10 bases; unmatched junction nucleotides: 8. Germline V lookup: CDR1 SGHNT, CDR2 YENEEA.